The T cell receptor (beta chain) described here comes from a study of T cell changes during pregnancy in multiple sclerosis. TCRdb keeps only in-frame clones here, not all; method: immunoSEQ multiplex PCR. The sample holds tens of thousands of clones, 94% seen once. Germline CDR1 is SGHDT and CDR2 is YYEEEE. The ends lost 3 bases at V and 5 bases at J; junction bases unmatched: 6. The CDR3 runs to 14 residues. The sequenced sample was CD8+ T cells from peripheral blood mononuclear cells, obtained before pregnancy. This sequence was found in a female donor with multiple sclerosis, enrolled in a pregnancy study. This rearrangement joins TRBV5-6 to TRBJ2-3; 7 bases are a match to TRBD2. Here the CDR3 reads CASSSGLVGDTQYF. DNA of the CDR3: TGTGCCAGCAGCTCCGGACTAGTTGGAGATACGCAGTATTTT.